This T cell receptor (beta chain) was recovered during a study of T cells in Graves' hyperthyroidism and ophthalmopathy. This clonotype was picked up many times. The germline V gene encodes CDR1 MDHEN and CDR2 SYDVKM. CDR3 size: 16 residues. V shed 3 bases and J 2 bases; nucleotides not matched to a gene: 6. Active moderate-to-severe ophthalmopathy, Clinical Activity Score at least 3, NOSPECS at least 4, under 3 months' duration. There were TCR beta CDR3 regions amplified from RNA transcripts. An initial round of RT-PCR targeting the TCR CDR3 relied on the HTBI primer set. Each CDR3 protein is one row after TCRdb ran MiXCR on the multiplex PCR reads. The sample consists of nearly 600,000 distinct CDR3 sequences, approximately 15% of them appearing once.

The sequenced sample was blood. This chain connects TRBV28 to TRBJ2-7; 11 bases fit TRBD2. The TCR originated in a woman aged 18-35 years with Graves' ophthalmopathy. The CDR3 is CASSFPTSGAPYEQYF. CDR3 sequence (DNA): TGTGCCAGCAGTTTCCCGACTAGCGGGGCCCCCTACGAGCAGTACTTC.